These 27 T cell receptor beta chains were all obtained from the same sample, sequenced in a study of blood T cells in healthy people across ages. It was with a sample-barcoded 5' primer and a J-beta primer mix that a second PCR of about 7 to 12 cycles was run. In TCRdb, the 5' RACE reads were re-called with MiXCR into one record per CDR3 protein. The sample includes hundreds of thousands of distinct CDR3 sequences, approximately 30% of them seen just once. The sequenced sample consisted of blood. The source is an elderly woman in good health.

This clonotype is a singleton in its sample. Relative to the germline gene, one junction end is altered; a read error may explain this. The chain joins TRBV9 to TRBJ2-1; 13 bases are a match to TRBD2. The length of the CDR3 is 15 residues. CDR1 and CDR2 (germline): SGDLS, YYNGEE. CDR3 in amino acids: CTSSPLAGGYNEQFF. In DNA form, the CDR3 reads TGTACCAGCAGCCCACTAGCGGGGGGGTACAATGAGCAGTTCTTC.

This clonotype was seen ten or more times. The CDR3 sequence is CASSVRGGAGIETQYF. The CDR3 region has the DNA TGTGCCAGCAGCGTTCGCGGGGGGGCTGGGATAGAGACCCAGTACTTC. The V call is TRBV5-8, the J call TRBJ2-5; TRBD2 agrees at 9 bases. Losses at the gene ends were 4 bases for V and 4 bases for J; bases not matched to a gene: 11. The germline gives CDR1 SGHTS, CDR2 YDEGEE. This CDR3 comprises 16 residues.

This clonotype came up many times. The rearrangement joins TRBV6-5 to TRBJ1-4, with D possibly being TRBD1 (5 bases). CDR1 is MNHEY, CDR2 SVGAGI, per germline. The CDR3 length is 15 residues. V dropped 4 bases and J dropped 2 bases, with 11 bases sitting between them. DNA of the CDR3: TGTGCCAGCAGTTCGGGACTCGGCACTAATGAAAAACTGTTTTTT. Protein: CASSSGLGTNEKLFF.

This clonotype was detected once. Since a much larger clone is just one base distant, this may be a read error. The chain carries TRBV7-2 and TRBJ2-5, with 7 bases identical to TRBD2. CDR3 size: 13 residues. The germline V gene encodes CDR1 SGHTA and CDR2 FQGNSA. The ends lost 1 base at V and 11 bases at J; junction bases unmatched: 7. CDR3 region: CASSLEGRAKQYF. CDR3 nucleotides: TGTGCCAGCAGCTTAGAAGGGAGGGCCAAGCAGTACTTC. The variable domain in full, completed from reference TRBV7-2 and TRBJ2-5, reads GAGVSQSPSNKVTEKGKDVELRCDPISGHTALYWYRQSLGQGLEFLIYFQGNSAPDKSGLPSDRFSAERTGGSVSTLTIQRTQQEDSAVYLCASSLEGRAKQYFGPGTRLLVL.

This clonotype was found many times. CDR3 sequence (DNA): TGCAGTGCCGCCCTCCCAAGCGGGAGGACCCAGTACTTC. Encoded protein: CSAALPSGRTQYF. The chain combines TRBV20-1 with TRBJ2-5, with 8 nucleotides matching TRBD2. J gave up 7 bases and V 6 bases, and 10 bases lay outside the gene matches. The CDR3 runs to 13 residues. The germline gives CDR1 DFQATT, CDR2 SNEGSKA (reference sequence).

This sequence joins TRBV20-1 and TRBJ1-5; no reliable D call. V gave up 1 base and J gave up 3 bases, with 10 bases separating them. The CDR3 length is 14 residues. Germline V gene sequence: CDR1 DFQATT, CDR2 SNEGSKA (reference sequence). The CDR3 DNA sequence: TGCAGTGCTAGAGTGGGTCAGCACAATCAGCCCCAGCATTTT. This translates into CSARVGQHNQPQHF.

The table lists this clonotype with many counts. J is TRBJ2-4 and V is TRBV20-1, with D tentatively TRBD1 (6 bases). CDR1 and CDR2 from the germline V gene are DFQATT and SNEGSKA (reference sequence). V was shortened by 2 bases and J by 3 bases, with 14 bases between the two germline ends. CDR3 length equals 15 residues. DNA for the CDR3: TGCAGTGCTAGATCACCACTAGGGGGCAAAAACATTCAGTACTTC. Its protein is CSARSPLGGKNIQYF.

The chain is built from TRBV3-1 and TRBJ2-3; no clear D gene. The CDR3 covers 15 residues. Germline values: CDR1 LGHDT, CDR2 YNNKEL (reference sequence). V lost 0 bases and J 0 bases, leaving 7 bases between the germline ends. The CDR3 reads CASSQEPTSTDTQYF. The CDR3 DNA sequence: TGTGCCAGCAGCCAAGAGCCGACGAGCACAGATACGCAGTATTTT.

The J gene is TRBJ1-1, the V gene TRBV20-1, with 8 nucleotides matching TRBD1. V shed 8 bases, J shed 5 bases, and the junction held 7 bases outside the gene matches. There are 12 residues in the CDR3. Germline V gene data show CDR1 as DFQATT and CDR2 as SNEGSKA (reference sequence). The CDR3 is CSSPGGRTEAFF. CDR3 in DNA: TGCAGTTCCCCAGGGGGCAGGACTGAAGCTTTCTTT.

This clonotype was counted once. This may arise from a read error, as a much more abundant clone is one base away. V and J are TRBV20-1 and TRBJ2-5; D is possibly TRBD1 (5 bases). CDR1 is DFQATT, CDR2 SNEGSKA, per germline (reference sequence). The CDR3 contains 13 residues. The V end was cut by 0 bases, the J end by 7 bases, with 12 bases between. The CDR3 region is CSARDSARGTQYF. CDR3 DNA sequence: TGCAGTGCTAGAGATTCAGCAAGGGGGACCCAGTACTTC.

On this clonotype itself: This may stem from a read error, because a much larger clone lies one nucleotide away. The CDR3 nucleotides are TGTGCCAGCAGCTTCGGCGGGGCGAACATCGGGGAGCTGTTTTTT. As protein: CASSFGGANIGELFF. The V and J genes are TRBV7-2 and TRBJ2-2; D possibly corresponds to TRBD2 (6 bases). The CDR3 spans 15 residues. Germline-derived CDR1 and CDR2 are SGHTA and FQGNSA.

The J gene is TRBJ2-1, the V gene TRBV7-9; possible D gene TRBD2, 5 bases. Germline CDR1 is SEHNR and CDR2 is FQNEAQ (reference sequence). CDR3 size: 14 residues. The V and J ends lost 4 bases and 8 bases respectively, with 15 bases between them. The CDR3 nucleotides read TGTGCCAGCAGCTCTGGCTCCGGGGTGGATGAGCAGTTCTTC. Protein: CASSSGSGVDEQFF.

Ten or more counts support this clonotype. The CDR3 is CASLPTGTDTQYF. The CDR3 coding sequence is TGTGCCAGCCTCCCTACCGGCACAGATACGCAGTATTTT. This rearrangement joins TRBV7-2 to TRBJ2-3; D unresolved. The CDR3 totals 13 residues. Germline-derived CDR1 and CDR2 are SGHTA and FQGNSA. V shed 8 bases and J shed 1 base, with 10 bases lying between them.

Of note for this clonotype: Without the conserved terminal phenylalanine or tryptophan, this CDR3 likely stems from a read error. As DNA, the CDR3 is TGTGCCAGCAGCGACCTAGCGAGTGACGGGGAGCTGTTTTGT. This gives the protein CASSDLASDGELFC. The V call is TRBV9, the J call TRBJ2-2; weak D call: TRBD2 (6 bases). This CDR3 is built from 14 residues. From germline, CDR1 is SGDLS and CDR2 YYNGEE. The ends were cut back, 3 bases at V and 7 bases at J, with 13 bases in the middle.

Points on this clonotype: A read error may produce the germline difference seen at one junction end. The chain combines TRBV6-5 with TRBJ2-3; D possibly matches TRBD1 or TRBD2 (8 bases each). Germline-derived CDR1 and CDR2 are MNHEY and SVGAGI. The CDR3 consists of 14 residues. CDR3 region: CASSRGLGTGTQYF. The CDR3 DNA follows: TGTGCCAGCAGTCGGGGACTAGGGACAGGTACGCAGTATTTT.

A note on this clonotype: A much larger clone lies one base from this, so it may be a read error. CDR3 residues: CATTLGGAGEQYF. The CDR3 DNA sequence: TGTGCCACCACCTTGGGGGGGGCGGGTGAGCAGTACTTC. The chain recombines TRBV15 with TRBJ2-5, with D perhaps TRBD2 (7 bases). CDR1 and CDR2 (germline): LNHNV, YYDKDF (reference sequence). The CDR3 loop spans 13 amino acids. V gave up 7 bases and J gave up 11 bases, with 20 bases separating them.

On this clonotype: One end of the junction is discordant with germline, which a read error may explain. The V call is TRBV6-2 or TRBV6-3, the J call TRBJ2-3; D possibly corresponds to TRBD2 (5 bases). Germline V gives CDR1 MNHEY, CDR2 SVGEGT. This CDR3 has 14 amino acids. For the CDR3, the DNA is TGTGTCAGCAGCGATTCGAGGGGCACAGATACGCAGTATTTT. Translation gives CVSSDSRGTDTQYF.

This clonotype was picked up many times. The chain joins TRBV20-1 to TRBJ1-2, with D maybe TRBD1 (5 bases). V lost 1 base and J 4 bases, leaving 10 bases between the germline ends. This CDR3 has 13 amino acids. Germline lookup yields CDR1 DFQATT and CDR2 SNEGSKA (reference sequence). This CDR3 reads CSARVGGSYGYTF. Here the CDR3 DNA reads TGCAGTGCTAGAGTCGGGGGTTCCTATGGCTACACCTTC.

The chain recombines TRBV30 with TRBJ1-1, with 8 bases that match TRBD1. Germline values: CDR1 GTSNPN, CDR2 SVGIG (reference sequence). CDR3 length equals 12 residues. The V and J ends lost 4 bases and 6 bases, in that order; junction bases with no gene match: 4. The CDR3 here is CAWIQGAAEAFF. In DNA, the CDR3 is TGTGCCTGGATTCAGGGGGCCGCTGAAGCTTTCTTT.

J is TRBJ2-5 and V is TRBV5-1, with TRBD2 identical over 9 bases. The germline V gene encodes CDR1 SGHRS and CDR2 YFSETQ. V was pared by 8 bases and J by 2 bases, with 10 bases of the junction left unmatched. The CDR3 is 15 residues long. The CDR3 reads CASSGGQLEQETQYF. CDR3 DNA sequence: TGCGCCAGTAGCGGGGGACAGTTAGAACAAGAGACCCAGTACTTC.

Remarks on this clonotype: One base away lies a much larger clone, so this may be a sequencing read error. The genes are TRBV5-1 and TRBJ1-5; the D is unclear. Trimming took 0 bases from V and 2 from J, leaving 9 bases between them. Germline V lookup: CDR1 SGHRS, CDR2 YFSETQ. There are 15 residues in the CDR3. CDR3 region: CASSLVGNGNQPQHF. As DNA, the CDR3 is TGCGCCAGCAGCTTGGTTGGGAACGGCAATCAGCCCCAGCATTTT.

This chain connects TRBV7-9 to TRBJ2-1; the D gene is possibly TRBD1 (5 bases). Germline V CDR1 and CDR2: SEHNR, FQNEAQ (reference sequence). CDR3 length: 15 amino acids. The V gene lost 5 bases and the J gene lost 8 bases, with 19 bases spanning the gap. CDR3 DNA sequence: TGTGCCAGCAGCCCCATTGCAGGGCAGGCAGATGAGCAGTTCTTC. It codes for CASSPIAGQADEQFF.

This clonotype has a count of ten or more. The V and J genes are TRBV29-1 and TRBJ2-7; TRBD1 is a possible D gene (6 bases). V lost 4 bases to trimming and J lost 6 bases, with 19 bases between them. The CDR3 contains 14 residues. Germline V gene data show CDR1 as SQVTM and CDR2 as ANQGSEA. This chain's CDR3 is CSVGQGTLRGEQYF. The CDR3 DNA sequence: TGCAGCGTTGGTCAGGGGACCCTAAGGGGCGAGCAGTACTTC.

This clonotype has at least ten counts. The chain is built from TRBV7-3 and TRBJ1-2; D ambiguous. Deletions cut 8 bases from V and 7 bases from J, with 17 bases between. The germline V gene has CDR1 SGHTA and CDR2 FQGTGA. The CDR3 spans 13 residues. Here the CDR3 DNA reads TGTGCCAGCGGGCCTTACCCTCGGAGTGGCTACACCTTC. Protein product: CASGPYPRSGYTF. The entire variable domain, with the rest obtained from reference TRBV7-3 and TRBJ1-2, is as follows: GAGVSQTPSNKVTEKGKYVELRCDPISGHTALYWYRQSLGQGPEFLIYFQGTGAADDSGLPNDRFFAVRPEGSVSTLKIQRTERGDSAVYLCASGPYPRSGYTFGSGTRLTVV.

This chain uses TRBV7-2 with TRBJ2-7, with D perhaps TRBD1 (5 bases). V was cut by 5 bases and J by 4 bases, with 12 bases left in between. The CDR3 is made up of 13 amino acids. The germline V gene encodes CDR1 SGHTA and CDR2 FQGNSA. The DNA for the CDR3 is TGTGCCAGCAGCCCCCCGCCAGGGTACGAGCAGTACTTC. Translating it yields CASSPPPGYEQYF.

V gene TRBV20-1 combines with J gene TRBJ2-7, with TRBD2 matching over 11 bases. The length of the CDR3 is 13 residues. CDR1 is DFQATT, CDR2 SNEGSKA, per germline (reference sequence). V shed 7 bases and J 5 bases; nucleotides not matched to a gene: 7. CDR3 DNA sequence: TGCAGTGGCACTAGCGGGAGTGACGACGAGCAGTACTTC. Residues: CSGTSGSDDEQYF.

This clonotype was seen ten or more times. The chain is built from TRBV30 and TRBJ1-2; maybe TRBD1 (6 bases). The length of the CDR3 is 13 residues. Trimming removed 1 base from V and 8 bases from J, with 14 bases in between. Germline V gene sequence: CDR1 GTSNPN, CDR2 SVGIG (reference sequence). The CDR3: CAWSGQDSLGYTF. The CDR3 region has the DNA TGTGCCTGGAGTGGGCAGGACAGCCTGGGCTACACCTTC.